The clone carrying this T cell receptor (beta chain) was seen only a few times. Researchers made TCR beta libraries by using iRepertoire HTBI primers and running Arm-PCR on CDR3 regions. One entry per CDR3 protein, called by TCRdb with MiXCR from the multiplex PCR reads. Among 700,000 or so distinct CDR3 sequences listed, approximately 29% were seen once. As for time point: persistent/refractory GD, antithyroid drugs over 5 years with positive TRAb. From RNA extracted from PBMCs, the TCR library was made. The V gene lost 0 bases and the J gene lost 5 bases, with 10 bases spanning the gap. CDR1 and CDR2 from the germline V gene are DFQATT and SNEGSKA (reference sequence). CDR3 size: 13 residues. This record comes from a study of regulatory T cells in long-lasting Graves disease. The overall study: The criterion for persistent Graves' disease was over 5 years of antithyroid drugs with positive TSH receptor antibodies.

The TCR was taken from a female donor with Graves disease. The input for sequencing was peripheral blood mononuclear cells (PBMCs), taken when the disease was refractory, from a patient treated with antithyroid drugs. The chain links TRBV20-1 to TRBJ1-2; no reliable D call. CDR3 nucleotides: TGCAGTGCTAGAGACCTCACAAGTTATGGCTACACCTTC. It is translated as CSARDLTSYGYTF.